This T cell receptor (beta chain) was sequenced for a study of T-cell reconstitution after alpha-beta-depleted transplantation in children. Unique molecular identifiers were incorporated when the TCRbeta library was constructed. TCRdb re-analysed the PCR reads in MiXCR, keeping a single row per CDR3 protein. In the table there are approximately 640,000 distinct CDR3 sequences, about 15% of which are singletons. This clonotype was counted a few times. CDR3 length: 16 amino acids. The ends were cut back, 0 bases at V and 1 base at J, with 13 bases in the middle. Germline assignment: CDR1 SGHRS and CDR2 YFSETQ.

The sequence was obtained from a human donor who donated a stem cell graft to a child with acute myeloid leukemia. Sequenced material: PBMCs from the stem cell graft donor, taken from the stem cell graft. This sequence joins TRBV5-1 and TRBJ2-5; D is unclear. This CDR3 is CASSLGEGGPQETQYF. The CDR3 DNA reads TGCGCCAGCAGCTTGGGCGAAGGTGGCCCCCAAGAGACCCAGTACTTC.